This T cell receptor beta chain was captured in a study of post-analysis software for immune sequencing data. General study findings and limits: TRBV segments more frequent in patients than in controls numbered five and included TRBV5-6, TRBV5-1 and TRBV20-1. Analysis by F measure revealed that same-batch samples clustered strongly together.

Germline values: CDR1 SGHDN, CDR2 FVKESK. The CDR3 spans 18 residues. As for this clonotype: Its antigen is not identified. At one end, the junction sequence differs from germline, possibly due to a read error.

TCR beta libraries were prepared from cDNA with unique molecular identifiers. TCRdb reprocessed the PCR reads via MiXCR and lists one record per CDR3 protein. The top ten clones hold around 11% of a sample with 600,000 to 750,000 distinct CDR3 sequences, 59% of them seen once. The sequenced sample consisted of blood. This receptor was taken from a girl aged 2 to 9 with multiple sclerosis. The chain employs TRBV14 and TRBJ2-1; D tentatively reads TRBD1 or TRBD2 (5 bases each). The CDR3 sequence: CASSQVFRGQSSYDEQFF. CDR3 DNA sequence: TGTGCCAGCAGCCAAGTTTTTCGGGGCCAGAGCTCCTACGATGAGCAGTTCTTC.